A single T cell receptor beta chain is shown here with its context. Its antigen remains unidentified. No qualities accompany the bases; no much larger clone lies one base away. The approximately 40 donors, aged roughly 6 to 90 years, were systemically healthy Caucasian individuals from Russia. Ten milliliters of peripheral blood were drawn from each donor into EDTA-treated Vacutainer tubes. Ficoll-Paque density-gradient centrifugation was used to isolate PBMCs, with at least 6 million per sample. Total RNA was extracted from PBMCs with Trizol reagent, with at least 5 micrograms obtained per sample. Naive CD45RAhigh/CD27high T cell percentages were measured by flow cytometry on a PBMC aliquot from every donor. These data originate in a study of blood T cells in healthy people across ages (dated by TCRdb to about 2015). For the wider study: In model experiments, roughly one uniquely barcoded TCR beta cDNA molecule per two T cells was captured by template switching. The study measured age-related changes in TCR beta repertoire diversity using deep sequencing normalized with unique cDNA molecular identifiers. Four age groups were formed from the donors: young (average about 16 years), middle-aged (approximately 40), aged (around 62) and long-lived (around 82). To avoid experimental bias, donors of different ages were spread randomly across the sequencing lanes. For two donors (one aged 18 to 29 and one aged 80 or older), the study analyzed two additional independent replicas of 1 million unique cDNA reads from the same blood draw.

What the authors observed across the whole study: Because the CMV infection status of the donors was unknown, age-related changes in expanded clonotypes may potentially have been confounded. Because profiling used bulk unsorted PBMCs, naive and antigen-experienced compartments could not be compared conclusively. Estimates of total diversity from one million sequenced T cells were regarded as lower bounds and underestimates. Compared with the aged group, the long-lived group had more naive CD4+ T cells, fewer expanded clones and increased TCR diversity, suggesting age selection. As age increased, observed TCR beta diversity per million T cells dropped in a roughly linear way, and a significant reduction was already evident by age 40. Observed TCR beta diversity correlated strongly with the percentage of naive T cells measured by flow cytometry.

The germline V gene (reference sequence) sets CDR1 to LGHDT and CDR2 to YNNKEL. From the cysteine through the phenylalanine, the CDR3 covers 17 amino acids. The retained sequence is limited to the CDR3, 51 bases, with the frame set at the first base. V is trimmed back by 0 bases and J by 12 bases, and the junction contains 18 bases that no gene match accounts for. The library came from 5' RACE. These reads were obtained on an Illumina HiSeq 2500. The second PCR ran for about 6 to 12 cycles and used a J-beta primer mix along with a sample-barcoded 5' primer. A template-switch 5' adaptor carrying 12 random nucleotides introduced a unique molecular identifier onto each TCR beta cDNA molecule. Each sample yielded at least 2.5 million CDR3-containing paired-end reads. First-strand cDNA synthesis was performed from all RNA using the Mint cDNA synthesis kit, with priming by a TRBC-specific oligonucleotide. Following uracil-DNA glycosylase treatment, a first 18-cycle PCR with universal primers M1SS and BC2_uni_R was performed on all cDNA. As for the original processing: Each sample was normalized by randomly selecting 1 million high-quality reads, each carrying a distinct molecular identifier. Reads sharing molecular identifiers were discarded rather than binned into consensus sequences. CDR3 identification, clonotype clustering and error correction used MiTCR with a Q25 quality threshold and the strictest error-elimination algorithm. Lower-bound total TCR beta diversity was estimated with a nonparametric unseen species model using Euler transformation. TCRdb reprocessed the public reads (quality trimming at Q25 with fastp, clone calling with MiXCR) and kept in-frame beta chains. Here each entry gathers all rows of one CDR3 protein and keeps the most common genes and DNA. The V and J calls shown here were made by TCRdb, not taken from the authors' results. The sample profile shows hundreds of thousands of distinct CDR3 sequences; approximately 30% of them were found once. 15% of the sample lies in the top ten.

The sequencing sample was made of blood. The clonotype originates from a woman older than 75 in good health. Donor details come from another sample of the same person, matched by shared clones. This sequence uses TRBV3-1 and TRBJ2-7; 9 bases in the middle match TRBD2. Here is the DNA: TGTGCCAGCAGCCAAGATCGCAATAGCGGGGGTGTAAACATTCGGTACTTC. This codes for CASSQDRNSGGVNIRYF.